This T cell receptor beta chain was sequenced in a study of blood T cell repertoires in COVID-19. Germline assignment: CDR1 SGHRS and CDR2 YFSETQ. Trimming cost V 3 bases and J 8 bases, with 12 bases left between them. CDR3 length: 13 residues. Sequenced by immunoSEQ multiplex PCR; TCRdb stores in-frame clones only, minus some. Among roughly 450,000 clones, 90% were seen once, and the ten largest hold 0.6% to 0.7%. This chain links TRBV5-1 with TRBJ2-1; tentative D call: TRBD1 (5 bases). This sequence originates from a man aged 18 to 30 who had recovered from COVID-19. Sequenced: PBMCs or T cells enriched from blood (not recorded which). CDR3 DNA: TGCGCCAGCAGCTGGCAGGGTAGGGATGAGCAGTTCTTC. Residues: CASSWQGRDEQFF. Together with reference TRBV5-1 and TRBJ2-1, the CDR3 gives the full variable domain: KAGVTQTPRYLIKTRGQQVTLSCSPISGHRSVSWYQQTPGQGLQFLFEYFSETQRNKGNFPGRFSGRQFSNSRSEMNVSTLELGDSALYLCASSWQGRDEQFFGPGTRLTVL.